A single sample gave rise to the 11 T cell receptor beta chains below, sequenced in a study of blood T cells in healthy people across ages. Then a second PCR, running roughly 7 to 11 cycles, was carried out with a sample-barcoded 5' primer and a J-beta primer mix. TCRdb reprocessed the 5' RACE reads via MiXCR and lists one record per CDR3 protein. The table shows some 940,000 distinct CDR3 sequences, with almost 30% occurring only once. The same sample was also studied in work on T cells of mothers and their children.

Sequencing used blood. The receptors were sampled from a woman aged 35 to 49 in good health.

The CDR3 DNA sequence: TGTGCCAGCAGGGACTGGGAGACCCAGTACTTC. It translates to CASRDWETQYF. The chain recombines TRBV12-3 or TRBV12-4 with TRBJ2-7, with D possibly being TRBD2 (5 bases). The J call may be faulty, since TRBJ2-5 better matches the DNA end. This CDR3 region has 11 residues.

This clonotype was recorded a few times. CDR3 nucleotides: TGCGCCAGCAGCTTAGACGGCTTCCAAGAGACCCAGTACTTC. It yields the protein CASSLDGFQETQYF. V and J are TRBV5-1 and TRBJ2-5; no firm D call. V was trimmed by 2 bases and J by 1 base, leaving 9 bases between them. CDR1 is SGHRS and CDR2 is YFSETQ in the germline V gene. The CDR3 is made up of 14 amino acids.

This clonotype was seen a few times. This CDR3 is CASSDSTGTNEQFF. CDR3 DNA: TGTGCCAGCAGCGACTCGACAGGGACCAATGAGCAGTTCTTC. The chain carries TRBV9 and TRBJ2-1; 7 bases are shared with TRBD1. This CDR3 comprises 14 residues. The J segment lost 6 bases and the V segment lost 3 bases, leaving 6 bases of the junction unmatched. Germline V gene lookup returns CDR1 SGDLS and CDR2 YYNGEE. The full variable domain, in which reference TRBV9 and TRBJ2-1 provide the parts outside the CDR3, is DSGVTQTPKHLITATGQRVTLRCSPRSGDLSVYWYQQSLDQGLQFLIQYYNGEERAKGNILERFSAQQFPDLHSELNLSSLELGDSALYFCASSDSTGTNEQFFGPGTRLTVL.

In its sample, this clonotype was seen many times. The rearrangement links TRBV20-1 to TRBJ2-5; D gene unclear. CDR3 length: 12 amino acids. Germline loops: CDR1 DFQATT, CDR2 SNEGSKA (reference sequence). Trimming left V 6 bases short and J 4 bases short, with 12 bases between. CDR3 DNA sequence: TGCAGTGCCTACGGTAAAACAGAGACCCAGTACTTC. Translating gives CSAYGKTETQYF.

The genes are TRBV6-1 and TRBJ1-2; 7 nucleotides agree with TRBD1. Trimming cost V 5 bases and J 5 bases; bases outside gene matches: 5. This CDR3 has 13 amino acids. Germline V gives CDR1 MNHNS, CDR2 SASEGT. The CDR3 nucleotides read TGTGCCAGCAGTTGGACAGGACCTTATGGCTACACCTTC. As protein: CASSWTGPYGYTF.

Comments on this clonotype: A junction boundary mismatches the germline segment, possibly from a read error. The chain joins TRBV9 to TRBJ2-4; TRBD2 aligns across 7 bases. The CDR3 runs 13 residues. CDR1 is SGDLS and CDR2 is YYNGEE in the germline V gene. In nucleotides, the CDR3 is TGTACCAGCAGCGGGGACTCCCCCTACGGGCAGTACTTC. Residues: CTSSGDSPYGQYF. Full variable domain (outside the CDR3, taken from reference TRBV9 and TRBJ2-4): DSGVTQTPKHLITATGQRVTLRCSPRSGDLSVYWYQQSLDQGLQFLIQYYNGEERAKGNILERFSAQQFPDLHSELNLSSLELGDSALYFCTSSGDSPYGQYFGAGTRLSVL.

This sequence joins TRBV27 and TRBJ2-3, with TRBD1 identical over 7 bases. V shed 9 bases, J shed 2 bases, and the junction held 8 bases outside the gene matches. Germline CDR1 and CDR2: MNHEY and SMNVEV (reference sequence). This CDR3 contains 14 residues. CDR3 protein: CARVRDSNTDTQYF. CDR3 coding DNA: TGTGCCAGGGTCCGGGACAGTAACACAGATACGCAGTATTTT.

The chain joins TRBV5-1 to TRBJ2-1; 11 bases match TRBD1. The germline CDR1 and CDR2 sequences are SGHRS and YFSETQ. V shed 4 bases, J shed 2 bases, and the junction held 8 bases outside the gene matches. This CDR3 contains 17 residues. The CDR3 loop is CASSLVPGQGAYNEQFF. CDR3 nucleotide sequence: TGCGCCAGCAGCCTGGTACCGGGACAGGGGGCCTACAATGAGCAGTTCTTC. The variable domain in full, with the rest retrieved from reference TRBV5-1 and TRBJ2-1, is KAGVTQTPRYLIKTRGQQVTLSCSPISGHRSVSWYQQTPGQGLQFLFEYFSETQRNKGNFPGRFSGRQFSNSRSEMNVSTLELGDSALYLCASSLVPGQGAYNEQFFGPGTRLTVL.

This clonotype was counted many times. The V gene is TRBV11-2, the J gene TRBJ2-3; 7 nucleotides match TRBD2. The V gene's germline CDR1 is SGHAT and CDR2 FQNNGV. The length of the CDR3 is 17 residues. Trimming cost V 4 bases and J 6 bases; bases outside gene matches: 16. CDR3 protein: CASSSLTQRGKGDTQYF. Written as DNA, the CDR3 is TGTGCCAGCAGCTCCTTAACCCAGCGGGGAAAAGGGGATACGCAGTATTTT.

This clonotype occurred once. This clone may be a read error of a much larger clone one base away. The CDR3 protein is CGVRERTAETQYF. The CDR3 region has the DNA TGCGGCGTTAGAGAGCGGACCGCGGAGACCCAGTACTTC. V gene TRBV29-1 combines with J gene TRBJ2-5, with D possibly TRBD2 on 5 matching bases. Germline V CDR1 and CDR2: SQVTM, ANQGSEA. The CDR3 is made up of 13 amino acids.

This clonotype has at least ten counts. The gene calls are TRBV6-1 and TRBJ2-6; D gene unclear. There are 15 residues in the CDR3. Per germline, CDR1 MNHNS and CDR2 SASEGT. Trimming left V 2 bases short and J 0 bases short, with 5 bases between. CDR3 DNA: TGTGCCAGCAGTGAAAGTCCCTCTGGGGCCAACGTCCTGACTTTC. Residues: CASSESPSGANVLTF.